This is a list of T cell receptor beta chains from one sample in a study of shared clonotypes between healthy human individuals. The table came from immunoSEQ multiplex PCR; TCRdb's copy has only in-frame clones and leaves some out. Among hundreds of thousands of clones listed, 97% were seen once. Sequencing was performed on naive CD4+ T cells sorted from blood. The receptors stem from a woman younger than 45 in good health. Each CDR3 is given with its conserved first and last residue. D genes are given only for firm matches. Only part of the rows carry a size: once, few, many, or a class if the clone is expanded.

size,V,D,J,length,DNA,CDR3
.,TRBV27,.,TRBJ2-1,12,TGTGCCAGCACCACGGGCGGGAATGAGCAGTTCTTC,CASTTGGNEQFF
.,TRBV28,TRBD2,TRBJ2-3,15,TGTGCCAGCAGGTATAGCGGGACCAACACAGATACGCAGTATTTT,CASRYSGTNTDTQYF
.,TRBV19,.,TRBJ2-3,15,TGTGCCAGTAGCGCCAGGCACACTAGCACAGATACGCAGTATTTT,CASSARHTSTDTQYF
.,TRBV27,.,TRBJ2-5,15,TGTGCCAGCAGTTTAGGACGGTCGAAACAAGAGACCCAGTACTTC,CASSLGRSKQETQYF
.,TRBV19,.,TRBJ2-7,16,TGTGCCAGTAGTCCGCCTAGCGGGACAGGTGTCTACGAGCAGTACTTC,CASSPPSGTGVYEQYF
.,TRBV7-2,.,TRBJ2-7,15,TGTGCCAGCAGCCCCCAGACCGGGACGAGCGACGAGCAGTACTTC,CASSPQTGTSDEQYF
once,TRBV11-3,TRBD1,TRBJ1-5,17,TGTGCCAGCATCCTCTCCAACCAGGGGGGAGGCAATCAGCCCCAGCATTTT,CASILSNQGGGNQPQHF
.,TRBV27,TRBD1,TRBJ2-5,15,TGTGCCAGCACTCAGGGGGCCAGGGCGGGAGAGACCCAGTACTTC,CASTQGARAGETQYF
.,TRBV4-1,.,TRBJ1-1,14,TGCGCCAGCAGCCAAGACGGGAGGAGCGCTGAAGCTTTCTTT,CASSQDGRSAEAFF
.,TRBV19,TRBD2,TRBJ2-7,15,TGTGCCAGTAGTACCCCGGGAGGGCCGCGGGACGAGCAGTACTTC,CASSTPGGPRDEQYF
.,TRBV28,.,TRBJ1-6,17,TGTGCCAGCAGTTTAGGCTCAGGATCAGTGTATAATTCACCCCTCCACTTT,CASSLGSGSVYNSPLHF
.,TRBV7-6,TRBD1,TRBJ1-5,12,TGTGCCAGCGGACAGGGCAATCAGCCCCAGCATTTT,CASGQGNQPQHF
.,TRBV19,.,TRBJ1-3,15,TGTGCCAGTACCTCCAAACCCGGGACTGGAAACACCATATATTTT,CASTSKPGTGNTIYF
.,TRBV5-1,.,TRBJ2-4,16,TGCGCCAGCAGCTTGGCCGGCCAACCGGCCAAAAACATTCAGTACTTC,CASSLAGQPAKNIQYF
.,TRBV2,.,TRBJ1-3,15,TGTGCCAGCAGTGATTGGGCAGACTCTGGAAACACCATATATTTT,CASSDWADSGNTIYF
.,TRBV5-1,.,TRBJ1-3,14,TGCGCCAGCAGCTTGGGTCTCTCTGGAAACACCATATATTTT,CASSLGLSGNTIYF
.,TRBV7-2,.,TRBJ2-5,13,TGTGCCAGCAGCTTATCTGTGGGGAAGACCCAGTACTTC,CASSLSVGKTQYF
.,TRBV19,.,TRBJ1-5,17,TGTGCCAGTAGTACCCCTGGGGGGGACTATAGCAATCAGCCCCAGCATTTT,CASSTPGGDYSNQPQHF
.,TRBV5-1,TRBD2,TRBJ2-1,16,TGCGCCAGCAGCCTCAGCCCGGGACTACCATACAATGAGCAGTTCTTC,CASSLSPGLPYNEQFF
.,TRBV11-3,.,TRBJ2-1,16,TGTGCCAGCAGCCCGAGTAGGGGCCAAATCTACAATGAGCAGTTCTTC,CASSPSRGQIYNEQFF
once,TRBV28,TRBD1,TRBJ2-7,15,TGTGCCAGCAGTTTGCCCGGGACAGGGGGCTACGAGCAGTACTTC,CASSLPGTGGYEQYF
.,TRBV27,.,TRBJ1-2,15,TGTGCCAGCAGTTTATCCCGGGTCCCCGTGGGTGGCTACACCTTC,CASSLSRVPVGGYTF
.,TRBV25-1,.,TRBJ1-2,14,TGTGCCAGCAGGACCGGGACACCCCCCTTTGGCTACACCTTC,CASRTGTPPFGYTF
.,TRBV5-1,TRBD1,TRBJ2-2,15,TGCGCCAGCAGCTTGGGACAGGGGAACACCGGGGAGCTGTTTTTT,CASSLGQGNTGELFF
.,TRBV20-1,.,TRBJ2-3,10,TGCAGTGTAGATGGGAATACGCAGTATTTT,CSVDGNTQYF
.,TRBV6-1,TRBD2,TRBJ2-1,13,TGTGCCAGCGGGACTAGCGGATACAATGAGCAGTTCTTC,CASGTSGYNEQFF
.,TRBV9,.,TRBJ2-1,14,TGTGCCAGCAGCCTTTCCCCACTAGACGGTGAGCAGTTCTTC,CASSLSPLDGEQFF
.,TRBV28,TRBD1,TRBJ2-2,13,TGTGCCACCGAAGGGGGCAGTGCCGGGGAGCTGTTTTTT,CATEGGSAGELFF
.,TRBV11-2,.,TRBJ1-1,12,TGTGCCAGCAGCTTGAGCGGGGTTGAAGCTTTCTTT,CASSLSGVEAFF
.,TRBV10-1,TRBD2,TRBJ2-3,16,TGCGCCAGCAGTGAGTTGTCGGGAGGGCCTTGGGATACGCAGTATTTT,CASSELSGGPWDTQYF
.,TRBV5-1,.,TRBJ1-3,17,TGCGCCAGCAGCTTGTTCGGCACCCCGAGCTCTGGAAACACCATATATTTT,CASSLFGTPSSGNTIYF
.,TRBV5-1,.,TRBJ2-3,19,TGCGCCAGCAGCTTGACAGGTTTCTGGTATCGGATCTTATTGGATACGCAGTATTTT,CASSLTGFWYRILLDTQYF
.,TRBV4-1,.,TRBJ2-7,16,TGCGCCAGCAGCCTACACGACAGTCTTAGCTCCTACGAGCAGTACTTC,CASSLHDSLSSYEQYF
.,TRBV5-1,TRBD2,TRBJ2-7,15,TGCGCCAGCAGCATGGGACTAGCGGGGCCCTACGAGCAGTACTTC,CASSMGLAGPYEQYF
.,TRBV7-2,.,TRBJ2-6,14,TGTGCCAGCAGGGGTGGTGCTGGGGCCAACGTCCTGACTTTC,CASRGGAGANVLTF
.,TRBV28,.,TRBJ2-1,14,TGTGCCAGCAGAACTCCGGACTCTTACAATGAGCAGTTCTTC,CASRTPDSYNEQFF
.,TRBV11-3,.,TRBJ2-5,13,TGTGCCAGCAGCTTCGGACAGAAAGAGACCCAGTACTTC,CASSFGQKETQYF
.,TRBV7-8,.,TRBJ2-1,18,TGTGCCAGCAGCCCAAGGGGTGCCACTCCTCGCACCTACAATGAGCAGTTCTTC,CASSPRGATPRTYNEQFF
.,TRBV18,.,TRBJ2-1,13,TGTGCCAGTAGCGCGAGCTCCTACAATGAGCAGTTCTTC,CASSASSYNEQFF
.,TRBV18,TRBD1,TRBJ1-1,15,TGTGCCAGCTCACTCTTGACAGGGGGCAGAACTGAAGCTTTCTTT,CASSLLTGGRTEAFF
.,TRBV29-1,.,TRBJ2-3,14,TGCAGCGTTGAGGGGGGTGGGGTTGGAGATACGCAGTATTTT,CSVEGGGVGDTQYF
.,TRBV4-1,TRBD1,TRBJ2-5,16,TGCGCCAGCAGCCAAGGCAACGACAGGGGGCAGGAGACCCAGTACTTC,CASSQGNDRGQETQYF
once,TRBV6-7,.,TRBJ2-7,17,TGTGCCAGCAGTTACTCGCCATCAGCGACAGGTTCCTACGAGCAGTACTTC,CASSYSPSATGSYEQYF
once,TRBV5-1,TRBD2,TRBJ2-3,15,TGCGCCAGCAGCGTAGCGGGGCAGTTCACAGATACGCAGTATTTT,CASSVAGQFTDTQYF
.,TRBV19,.,TRBJ2-3,15,TGTGCCAGTAGTAAAGACAGGACTAGCACAGATACGCAGTATTTT,CASSKDRTSTDTQYF
.,TRBV30,.,TRBJ2-7,11,TGTGCCTGGAGTATCCCATACGAGCAGTACTTC,CAWSIPYEQYF
.,TRBV4-1,.,TRBJ2-7,19,TGCGCCAGCAGCCACCGGGCGTCCGTTTTGAACAGGGATTCCTACGAGCAGTACTTC,CASSHRASVLNRDSYEQYF
.,TRBV7-2,TRBD2,TRBJ2-5,14,TGTGCCAGCAGCCGCGGGGGTTGGTGGGAGACCCAGTACTTC,CASSRGGWWETQYF
.,TRBV9,.,TRBJ1-6,15,TGTGCCAGCAGCGTAAACCCCCAGGGTAATTCACCCCTCCACTTT,CASSVNPQGNSPLHF
.,TRBV5-1,TRBD2,TRBJ2-7,15,TGCGCCAGCAGCGCGGGATCTAGCGGACGGTACGAGCAGTACTTC,CASSAGSSGRYEQYF
.,TRBV11-2,.,TRBJ2-7,12,TGTGCCAGCAGCTCCGGCCTACACGAGCAGTACTTC,CASSSGLHEQYF
.,TRBV18,.,TRBJ1-1,14,TGTGCCAGCTCACCCAACCAGGGTCGCACTGAAGCTTTCTTT,CASSPNQGRTEAFF
once,TRBV7-8,.,TRBJ2-5,13,TGTGCCAGCAGCTTAGGGGACGCGGAGACCCAGTACTTC,CASSLGDAETQYF
.,TRBV5-1,.,TRBJ2-2,15,TGCGCCAGCAGTGTCTTTGGGGTTAACACCGGGGAGCTGTTTTTT,CASSVFGVNTGELFF